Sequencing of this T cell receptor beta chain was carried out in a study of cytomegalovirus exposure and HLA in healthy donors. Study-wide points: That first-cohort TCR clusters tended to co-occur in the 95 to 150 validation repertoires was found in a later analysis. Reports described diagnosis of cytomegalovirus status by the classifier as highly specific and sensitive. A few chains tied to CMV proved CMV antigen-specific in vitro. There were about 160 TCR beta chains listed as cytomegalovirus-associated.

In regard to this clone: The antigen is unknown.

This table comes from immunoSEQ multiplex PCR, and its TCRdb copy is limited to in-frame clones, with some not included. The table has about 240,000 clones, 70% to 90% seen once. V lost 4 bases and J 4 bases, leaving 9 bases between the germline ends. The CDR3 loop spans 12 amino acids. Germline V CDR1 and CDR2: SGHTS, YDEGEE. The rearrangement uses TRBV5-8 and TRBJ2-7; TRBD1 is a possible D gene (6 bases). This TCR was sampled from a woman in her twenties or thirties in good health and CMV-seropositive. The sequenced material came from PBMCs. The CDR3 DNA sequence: TGTGCCAGCAGCCTCAGGGGTTACGAGCAGTACTTC. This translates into CASSLRGYEQYF.